This entry describes one TCR beta chain. Produced via immunoSEQ multiplex PCR; TCRdb's table is partial and in-frame only. In the table there are tens of thousands of clones, over 75% of which are singletons. The data originate from a study of blood T cell repertoires in COVID-19. While infection was still active, Seattle patients were enrolled and then followed longitudinally. The TCR was taken from a woman older than 75 with COVID-19, enrolled during active disease. Material: peripheral blood.

In DNA form, the CDR3 reads TGTGCCACCAGTGATCCCCCCGGGACTAGCGGGAGTGGGACCGGGGAGCTGTTTTTT. It specifies CATSDPPGTSGSGTGELFF. The chain has TRBV24-1 and TRBJ2-2, with TRBD2 matching 14 bases. Trimming cost V 3 bases and J 5 bases; bases outside gene matches: 10. Germline V gene data show CDR1 as KGHDR and CDR2 as SFDVKD. The CDR3 totals 19 residues.